Listed below are T cell receptor beta chains from one sample, sequenced in a study of blood T cell repertoires in COVID-19. Produced via immunoSEQ multiplex PCR; TCRdb's table is partial and in-frame only. Among tens of thousands of clones listed, approximately 87% were seen once. The sequenced sample was peripheral blood. The receptors originated from a human donor with acute or convalescent COVID-19. The donor label of this sample is uncertain. CDR3s include the opening cysteine and the closing phenylalanine or tryptophan. The D gene is left open where the match is weak. The size entry is marked missing in some rows and otherwise reads once, few, many or a size class.

CDR3aa: CATRGGNQPQHF
CDR3nt: TGTGCCACCAGGGGAGGCAATCAGCCCCAGCATTTT
d_gene: -
j_gene: TRBJ1-5
v_gene: TRBV28
abundance: -

CDR3aa: CASSLPKLQGELNTEAFF
CDR3nt: TGTGCCAGCAGCTTACCGAAACTACAGGGGGAGCTTAACACTGAAGCTTTCTTT
d_gene: TRBD1
j_gene: TRBJ1-1
v_gene: TRBV7-6
abundance: -

CDR3aa: CASSEWQIYGYTF
CDR3nt: TGTGCCAGCAGTGAATGGCAGATCTATGGCTACACCTTC
d_gene: -
j_gene: TRBJ1-2
v_gene: TRBV6-1
abundance: -

CDR3aa: CASSLRDRDNSPLHF
CDR3nt: TGTGCCAGCAGTCTCCGGGACAGGGATAATTCACCCCTCCACTTT
d_gene: TRBD1
j_gene: TRBJ1-6
v_gene: TRBV28
abundance: -

CDR3aa: CASSYASGNIYEQYF
CDR3nt: TGTGCCAGCAGTTACGCGAGCGGGAATATTTACGAGCAGTACTTC
d_gene: TRBD2
j_gene: TRBJ2-7
v_gene: TRBV6-5
abundance: -

CDR3aa: CSARTSGGYEQYF
CDR3nt: TGCAGCGCTCGGACTAGCGGGGGATACGAGCAGTACTTC
d_gene: TRBD2
j_gene: TRBJ2-7
v_gene: TRBV29-1
abundance: -

CDR3aa: CASTLRGGNTGELFF
CDR3nt: TGCGCCAGCACGCTTCGGGGAGGTAACACCGGGGAGCTGTTTTTT
d_gene: -
j_gene: TRBJ2-2
v_gene: TRBV5-1
abundance: -

CDR3aa: CASSLRDNEQFF
CDR3nt: TGTGCCAGCAGCTTACGGGACAATGAGCAGTTCTTC
d_gene: -
j_gene: TRBJ2-1
v_gene: TRBV5-5
abundance: -

CDR3aa: CASGGTGLYEQYF
CDR3nt: TGTGCCAGCGGCGGGACAGGTTTGTACGAGCAGTACTTC
d_gene: TRBD1
j_gene: TRBJ2-7
v_gene: TRBV6-5
abundance: -

CDR3aa: CASSESQAYNEQFF
CDR3nt: TGTGCCAGCAGTGAGTCTCAGGCCTACAATGAGCAGTTCTTC
d_gene: -
j_gene: TRBJ2-1
v_gene: TRBV6-4
abundance: -

CDR3aa: CASSLAGGYETQYF
CDR3nt: TGTGCCAGCAGCTTGGCAGGGGGGTACGAGACCCAGTACTTC
d_gene: -
j_gene: TRBJ2-5
v_gene: TRBV5-4
abundance: -

CDR3aa: CASSLGQGYRSPLHF
CDR3nt: TGTGCCAGCAGTTTGGGACAGGGGTATCGGTCACCCCTCCACTTT
d_gene: TRBD1
j_gene: TRBJ1-6
v_gene: TRBV6-2/TRBV6-3
abundance: -

CDR3aa: CASTTGQGYQETQYF
CDR3nt: TGTGCCAGCACCACGGGACAGGGGTACCAAGAGACCCAGTACTTC
d_gene: TRBD1
j_gene: TRBJ2-5
v_gene: TRBV6-5
abundance: -

CDR3aa: CAWSLQGLYGYTF
CDR3nt: TGTGCCTGGAGTCTACAGGGGCTCTATGGCTACACCTTC
d_gene: TRBD1
j_gene: TRBJ1-2
v_gene: TRBV30
abundance: -

CDR3aa: CASSTPGQEAFF
CDR3nt: TGTGCCAGCAGCACCCCTGGACAGGAAGCTTTCTTT
d_gene: -
j_gene: TRBJ1-1
v_gene: TRBV7-3
abundance: -

CDR3aa: CASSDSKTGEGYTF
CDR3nt: TGTGCCAGCAGTGACTCGAAGACAGGGGAAGGCTACACCTTC
d_gene: TRBD1
j_gene: TRBJ1-2
v_gene: TRBV6-4
abundance: few

CDR3aa: CASSRGVGRSYEQYF
CDR3nt: TGTGCCAGCAGCCGGGGGGTTGGGCGCTCCTACGAGCAGTACTTC
d_gene: TRBD2
j_gene: TRBJ2-7
v_gene: TRBV6-5
abundance: -

CDR3aa: CASSQEITGGIHTF
CDR3nt: TGTGCCAGCAGCCAAGAGATAACAGGGGGGATTCACACCTTC
d_gene: TRBD1
j_gene: TRBJ1-2
v_gene: TRBV14
abundance: many

CDR3aa: CSVDNPGGFYNEQFF
CDR3nt: TGCAGCGTTGACAACCCGGGGGGGTTTTACAATGAGCAGTTCTTC
d_gene: TRBD2
j_gene: TRBJ2-1
v_gene: TRBV29-1
abundance: -

CDR3aa: CAISIQGPPLRFQETQYF
CDR3nt: TGTGCCATCAGCATACAGGGGCCACCGTTACGATTTCAAGAGACCCAGTACTTC
d_gene: TRBD1
j_gene: TRBJ2-5
v_gene: TRBV10-3
abundance: once

CDR3aa: CASSQDNPQGGRNQPQHF
CDR3nt: TGCGCCAGCAGCCAAGACAACCCCCAGGGGGGTCGCAATCAGCCCCAGCATTTT
d_gene: TRBD1
j_gene: TRBJ1-5
v_gene: TRBV4-3
abundance: -

CDR3aa: CASSPPSGGTLRTQYF
CDR3nt: TGTGCCAGCAGCCCACCTAGCGGGGGGACACTGCGTACGCAGTATTTT
d_gene: TRBD2
j_gene: TRBJ2-3
v_gene: TRBV6-2/TRBV6-3
abundance: -

CDR3aa: CSVGQGDTEAFF
CDR3nt: TGCAGCGTCGGACAGGGAGACACTGAAGCTTTCTTT
d_gene: TRBD1
j_gene: TRBJ1-1
v_gene: TRBV29-1
abundance: -

CDR3aa: CASSTWTGMNTEAFF
CDR3nt: TGTGCCAGCAGTACATGGACAGGTATGAACACTGAAGCTTTCTTT
d_gene: TRBD1
j_gene: TRBJ1-1
v_gene: TRBV28
abundance: -

CDR3aa: CASSLSQTNYGYTF
CDR3nt: TGTGCCAGCAGCTTGTCCCAGACTAACTATGGCTACACCTTC
d_gene: -
j_gene: TRBJ1-2
v_gene: TRBV5-5
abundance: few

CDR3aa: CASSSRGRLNSPLHF
CDR3nt: TGTGCCAGCAGTAGCCGTGGCAGATTAAATTCACCCCTCCACTTT
d_gene: -
j_gene: TRBJ1-6
v_gene: TRBV9
abundance: -

CDR3aa: CASSPGIPNQPQHF
CDR3nt: TGTGCCAGCAGTCCGGGGATCCCCAATCAGCCCCAGCATTTT
d_gene: -
j_gene: TRBJ1-5
v_gene: TRBV28
abundance: -

CDR3aa: CASSFDTPSNGYTF
CDR3nt: TGTGCCAGCAGTTTCGACACCCCCAGCAATGGCTACACCTTC
d_gene: -
j_gene: TRBJ1-2
v_gene: TRBV6-2/TRBV6-3
abundance: once

CDR3aa: CASRSAYEQYF
CDR3nt: TGTGCCAGCCGGTCGGCCTACGAGCAGTACTTC
d_gene: -
j_gene: TRBJ2-7
v_gene: TRBV28
abundance: -

CDR3aa: CASSPNGEPQHF
CDR3nt: TGTGCCAGCAGTCCTAACGGAGAGCCCCAGCATTTT
d_gene: -
j_gene: TRBJ1-5
v_gene: TRBV27
abundance: -

CDR3aa: CSVDGVQSSYNEQFF
CDR3nt: TGCAGCGTTGACGGGGTTCAAAGCTCCTACAATGAGCAGTTCTTC
d_gene: -
j_gene: TRBJ2-1
v_gene: TRBV29-1
abundance: once

CDR3aa: CASSQNLGESYEQYF
CDR3nt: TGCGCCAGCAGCCAAAACCTAGGGGAATCCTACGAGCAGTACTTC
d_gene: -
j_gene: TRBJ2-7
v_gene: TRBV4-3
abundance: -

CDR3aa: CASASGRSSTDTQYF
CDR3nt: TGTGCCAGCGCATCGGGGAGGTCTAGCACAGATACGCAGTATTTT
d_gene: -
j_gene: TRBJ2-3
v_gene: TRBV18
abundance: -

CDR3aa: CASSRDRANYGYTF
CDR3nt: TGTGCCAGCAGTAGGGACAGAGCTAACTATGGCTACACCTTC
d_gene: TRBD1
j_gene: TRBJ1-2
v_gene: TRBV6-4
abundance: -

CDR3aa: CASSLNPGTGANVLTF
CDR3nt: TGTGCCAGCAGCTTAAATCCGGGAACTGGGGCCAACGTCCTGACTTTC
d_gene: -
j_gene: TRBJ2-6
v_gene: TRBV11-2
abundance: -

CDR3aa: CATASGNEQFF
CDR3nt: TGTGCCACCGCCTCCGGCAATGAGCAGTTCTTC
d_gene: -
j_gene: TRBJ2-1
v_gene: TRBV24-1
abundance: -

CDR3aa: CASSGTSGATGELFF
CDR3nt: TGTGCCAGCAGCGGGACTAGCGGGGCGACCGGGGAGCTGTTTTTT
d_gene: TRBD2
j_gene: TRBJ2-2
v_gene: TRBV11-2
abundance: -

CDR3aa: CASGVGVGTEAFF
CDR3nt: TGTGCTAGTGGCGTCGGGGTGGGCACTGAAGCTTTCTTT
d_gene: -
j_gene: TRBJ1-1
v_gene: TRBV12-5
abundance: -

CDR3aa: CASSQGQGTETQYF
CDR3nt: TGCGCCAGCAGCCAAGGACAGGGAACGGAGACCCAGTACTTC
d_gene: TRBD1
j_gene: TRBJ2-5
v_gene: TRBV4-3
abundance: -

CDR3aa: CATSRGGQGGEKLFF
CDR3nt: TGTGCCACCAGCAGAGGAGGACAGGGGGGTGAAAAACTGTTTTTT
d_gene: TRBD1
j_gene: TRBJ1-4
v_gene: TRBV15
abundance: once

CDR3aa: CASSLASSPSYNEQFF
CDR3nt: TGTGCCAGCAGCTTAGCCTCCTCCCCCTCCTACAATGAGCAGTTCTTC
d_gene: -
j_gene: TRBJ2-1
v_gene: TRBV7-2
abundance: -

CDR3aa: CASRSGTKVSPLHF
CDR3nt: TGTGCCAGCAGGAGCGGTACAAAGGTATCACCCCTCCACTTT
d_gene: -
j_gene: TRBJ1-6
v_gene: TRBV28
abundance: -

CDR3aa: CASTYRAGYTGELFF
CDR3nt: TGTGCCAGCACGTATCGAGCGGGTTACACCGGGGAGCTGTTTTTT
d_gene: -
j_gene: TRBJ2-2
v_gene: TRBV2
abundance: once

CDR3aa: CASSFPVGLAGITYEQYF
CDR3nt: TGTGCCAGCAGCTTCCCAGTCGGACTAGCGGGGATCACCTACGAGCAGTACTTC
d_gene: TRBD2
j_gene: TRBJ2-7
v_gene: TRBV7-2
abundance: -

CDR3aa: CASSRGRTINNEQFF
CDR3nt: TGTGCCAGCAGCCGAGGACGGACTATAAACAATGAGCAGTTCTTC
d_gene: -
j_gene: TRBJ2-1
v_gene: TRBV7-6
abundance: -

CDR3aa: CAWRIFFRVQYF
CDR3nt: TGTGCCTGGAGAATTTTCTTTCGGGTCCAGTACTTC
d_gene: -
j_gene: TRBJ2-5
v_gene: TRBV30
abundance: once

CDR3aa: CASSLRRGYTF
CDR3nt: TGTGCCAGCAGTTTAAGGAGGGGCTACACCTTC
d_gene: -
j_gene: TRBJ1-2
v_gene: TRBV28
abundance: -